This is a list of T cell receptor beta chains from one sample in a study of T cells in Graves' hyperthyroidism and ophthalmopathy. One entry per CDR3 protein, called by TCRdb with MiXCR from the multiplex PCR reads. This repertoire shows 450,000 to 700,000 distinct CDR3 sequences, 35% to 55% found once; its top ten account for around 7.7%. Material for sequencing was peripheral blood or thyroid tissue (not recorded which). The receptors were sampled from a woman under 30 with Graves' hyperthyroidism. The CDR3 runs from the conserved cysteine through the conserved F or W. A D gene is named only where the DNA matches it firmly. A clone size is listed for some rows: how often the clone was seen (once, few, many), or a class if it is expanded.

j_gene: TRBJ2-2; abundance: few; v_gene: TRBV7-2; d_gene: -; CDR3nt: TGTGCCAGCAGCCGCCCGACGGGAGGGGAGCTGTTTTTT; CDR3aa: CASSRPTGGELFF
j_gene: TRBJ1-1; abundance: many; v_gene: TRBV2; d_gene: -; CDR3nt: TGTGCCAGCAGTGAAGGCTCTGGGGGCTTGACTGAAGCTTTCTTT; CDR3aa: CASSEGSGGLTEAFF
j_gene: TRBJ1-2; abundance: -; v_gene: TRBV27; d_gene: -; CDR3nt: TGTGCCAGCAGCTGGGCGGACGGTTATGGCTACACCTTC; CDR3aa: CASSWADGYGYTF
j_gene: TRBJ1-2; abundance: -; v_gene: TRBV7-3; d_gene: TRBD1; CDR3nt: TGTGCCAGCAGTTCCCTGGGGACAGACTATGGCTACACCTTC; CDR3aa: CASSSLGTDYGYTF
j_gene: TRBJ2-1; abundance: -; v_gene: TRBV20-1; d_gene: -; CDR3nt: TGCAGTGCTAGCGGGAGTTCCTACAATGAGCAGTTCTTC; CDR3aa: CSASGSSYNEQFF
j_gene: TRBJ1-3; abundance: many; v_gene: TRBV7-9; d_gene: -; CDR3nt: TGTGCCAGCAGCTCGACAGTCTTTGGAAACACCATATATTTT; CDR3aa: CASSSTVFGNTIYF
j_gene: TRBJ2-6; abundance: many; v_gene: TRBV14; d_gene: TRBD1; CDR3nt: TGTGCCAGCAGCCATGGGACAGGGGCTGGGGCCAACGTCCTGACTTTC; CDR3aa: CASSHGTGAGANVLTF
j_gene: TRBJ2-2; abundance: -; v_gene: TRBV20-1; d_gene: -; CDR3nt: TGCAGTGCTAAAGATCGAGGTCTCGGCAGGGCGAACACCGGGGAGCTGTTTTTT; CDR3aa: CSAKDRGLGRANTGELFF
j_gene: TRBJ2-5; abundance: -; v_gene: TRBV10-3; d_gene: TRBD2; CDR3nt: TGTGCCATCAGTCCGAGGGGAGGGGAGACCCAGTACTTC; CDR3aa: CAISPRGGETQYF
j_gene: TRBJ2-2; abundance: few; v_gene: TRBV7-3; d_gene: -; CDR3nt: TGTGCCAGCAGCACCCACCGGAGGGCGAACACCGGGGAGCTGTTTTTT; CDR3aa: CASSTHRRANTGELFF
j_gene: TRBJ2-6; abundance: -; v_gene: TRBV10-3; d_gene: -; CDR3nt: TGTGCCATCAGTGAGTCAGGGGGTGGCACTGAAGCTTTC; CDR3aa: CAISESGGGTEAF
j_gene: TRBJ1-6; abundance: -; v_gene: TRBV10-1; d_gene: -; CDR3nt: TGCGCCAGCACCAGAGGTGGGACCGCGAATTCACCCCTCCACTTT; CDR3aa: CASTRGGTANSPLHF
j_gene: TRBJ1-6; abundance: -; v_gene: TRBV2; d_gene: TRBD1; CDR3nt: TGTGCCAGCAGCGAAAGACAGGGTGAGAATCAGCCCCTCCACTTT; CDR3aa: CASSERQGENQPLHF
j_gene: TRBJ1-1; abundance: few; v_gene: TRBV30; d_gene: -; CDR3nt: TGTGCCTGGAGCCAAGGAAGAAGGACTGAAGCTTTCTTT; CDR3aa: CAWSQGRRTEAFF
j_gene: TRBJ1-2; abundance: many; v_gene: TRBV6-5; d_gene: -; CDR3nt: TGTGCCAGCAGTTACCGGTTGGGTATCAACTATGGCTACACCTTC; CDR3aa: CASSYRLGINYGYTF
j_gene: TRBJ2-7; abundance: many; v_gene: TRBV9; d_gene: -; CDR3nt: TGTGCCAGCAGCGTAGGGATGTCAAACTACGAGCAGTACTTC; CDR3aa: CASSVGMSNYEQYF